The next 24 T cell receptor beta chains were all read from a single sample in a study of blood T cell repertoires in COVID-19. Sequencing used immunoSEQ multiplex PCR; TCRdb keeps in-frame clones, though not all of them. The sample includes roughly 69,000 clones, roughly 90% seen only once; the top ten take approximately 5.8%. Sequenced sample: peripheral blood. The receptors derive from a man in his fifties with acute or convalescent COVID-19.

This sequence joins TRBV4-1 and TRBJ2-5; D not certain. Trimming stripped 4 bases from V and 5 bases from J, with 11 bases between. Germline loops: CDR1 MGHRA, CDR2 YSYEKL. The CDR3 is 13 amino acids. The CDR3 reads CASSRIEEETQYF. The CDR3 DNA sequence: TGCGCCAGCAGCCGCATTGAGGAGGAGACCCAGTACTTC.

The chain has TRBV18 and TRBJ1-5; D is perhaps TRBD1 (6 bases). V lost 5 bases and J lost 0, with 11 bases in between. This CDR3 is 15 amino acids long. Germline CDR1 KGHSH, CDR2 LQKENI. For the CDR3, the DNA is TGTGCCAGCTCATCGGACAGCCATAGCAATCAGCCCCAGCATTTT. Protein product: CASSSDSHSNQPQHF.

CDR3 amino acids: CASSLPRQTGGRDIEAFF. The CDR3 DNA follows: TGTGCCAGCAGCCTGCCCCGCCAGACAGGGGGCCGAGATATAGAAGCTTTCTTT. The rearrangement joins TRBV3-1 (or the pseudogene TRBV3-2) to TRBJ1-1; 10 nucleotides match TRBD1. Looked up from germline, CDR1 is LGHDT and CDR2 is YNNKEL (reference sequence). V was pared by 4 bases and J by 8 bases, with 19 bases of the junction left unmatched. The CDR3 has 18 residues.

CDR3 loop: CAWSAHRGSGEQYF. DNA of the CDR3: TGTGCCTGGAGTGCCCACAGGGGGTCGGGCGAGCAGTACTTC. This chain links TRBV30 with TRBJ2-7, with TRBD1 matching over 8 bases. Germline values: CDR1 GTSNPN, CDR2 SVGIG (reference sequence). There are 14 residues in the CDR3. Trimming cost V 1 base and J 6 bases; bases outside gene matches: 8.

The rearrangement links TRBV6-2 or TRBV6-3 to TRBJ2-7; TRBD2 matches 14 bases. Per the germline V gene, CDR1 is MNHEY and CDR2 is SVGEGT. With V trimmed by 6 bases and J by 4 bases, 5 bases remained unmatched. The CDR3 consists of 15 residues. CDR3 loop: CASSDGTSGRYEQYF. CDR3 bases: TGTGCCAGCAGCGACGGGACTAGCGGGAGATACGAGCAGTACTTC.

The rearrangement joins TRBV7-6 to TRBJ2-1; 7 nucleotides agree with TRBD1. Germline V gives CDR1 SGHVS, CDR2 FNYEAQ. The CDR3 is made up of 15 amino acids. The V and J ends lost 4 bases and 4 bases, in that order; junction bases with no gene match: 7. The CDR3 bases are TGTGCCAGCAGCTCCCCTGACAGGGCTTACAATGAGCAGTTCTTC. Translated: CASSSPDRAYNEQFF.

This clone was observed once. V gene TRBV3-1 (or the pseudogene TRBV3-2) combines with J gene TRBJ2-1, with TRBD2 identical over 13 bases. Germline lookup yields CDR1 LGHDT and CDR2 YNNKEL (reference sequence). V lost 2 bases and J lost 7; bases outside the gene matches: 2. This CDR3 spans 15 amino acids. CDR3 amino acids: CASSQTSGRENEQFF. For the CDR3, the DNA is TGTGCCAGCAGCCAAACTAGCGGGAGGGAAAATGAGCAGTTCTTC.

The chain couples TRBV10-3 to TRBJ2-7; D possibly corresponds to TRBD2 (6 bases). CDR3 length equals 17 residues. Germline assignment: CDR1 ENHRY and CDR2 SYGVKD. Trimming took 4 bases from V and 4 from J, leaving 23 bases between them. The CDR3 loop is CAISARDSERPQYEQYF. The CDR3, as DNA: TGTGCCATCAGTGCCCGGGACTCAGAACGGCCTCAATACGAGCAGTACTTC.

The rearrangement uses TRBV2 and TRBJ1-6; 9 bases map to TRBD1. The CDR3 is 15 amino acids. After removal of 4 bases from V and 10 bases from J, the junction contained 8 bases not matched to a gene. From germline, CDR1 is SNHLY and CDR2 FYNNEI. The CDR3 region is CASSGRGQGESPLHF. CDR3 in DNA: TGTGCCAGCAGTGGACGGGGACAGGGAGAATCACCCCTCCACTTT. The full variable domain, its missing parts supplied by reference TRBV2 and TRBJ1-6, is EPEVTQTPSHQVTQMGQEVILRCVPISNHLYFYWYRQILGQKVEFLVSFYNNEISEKSEIFDDQFSVERPDGSNFTLKIRSTKLEDSAMYFCASSGRGQGESPLHFGNGTRLTVT.

This clone has only a few counts. The chain uses TRBV29-1 and TRBJ2-3; 8 positions agree with TRBD1. This CDR3 contains 14 residues. V lost 7 bases, J lost 5 bases, and 11 bases stayed unmatched. Germline CDR1 reads SQVTM; CDR2 reads ANQGSEA. The CDR3 DNA reads TGCAGCGCCCACCAGGGGGCGAAAGGAGATACGCAGTATTTT. Residues: CSAHQGAKGDTQYF.

CDR3 amino acids: CSVPGQGWYTGELFF. The CDR3 DNA follows: TGCAGCGTTCCGGGACAGGGTTGGTACACCGGGGAGCTGTTTTTT. The chain has TRBV29-1 and TRBJ2-2; 9 bases align to TRBD1. V was pared by 5 bases and J by 3 bases, with 7 bases of the junction left unmatched. This CDR3 is built from 15 residues. Germline CDR1 SQVTM, CDR2 ANQGSEA.

The genes are TRBV6-5 and TRBJ2-3; 8 bases agree with TRBD1. V shed 6 bases and J 8 bases; nucleotides not matched to a gene: 7. The V gene's germline CDR1 is MNHEY and CDR2 SVGAGI. This CDR3 has 13 amino acids. CDR3 in amino acids: CASSFGQGGTQYF. The CDR3 nucleotides read TGTGCCAGCAGCTTTGGACAGGGAGGTACGCAGTATTTT.

The chain combines TRBV4-1 with TRBJ2-7, with TRBD1 matching 8 bases. Germline V gene sequence: CDR1 MGHRA, CDR2 YSYEKL. Trimming took 4 bases from V and 6 from J; bases not matched to a gene: 2. CDR3 length: 12 amino acids. The CDR3 region has the DNA TGCGCCAGCAGCCCGACAGGGGTCGAGCAGTACTTC. It is translated as CASSPTGVEQYF.

The chain carries TRBV7-2 and TRBJ2-7, with TRBD1 identical over 7 bases. The V gene end was trimmed by 5 bases and the J gene end by 3 bases; junction bases not matched to a gene: 7. CDR1 is SGHTA, CDR2 FQGNSA, per germline. The CDR3 length is 14 residues. The CDR3 spells CASSPSGGGYEQYF. DNA for the CDR3: TGTGCCAGCAGCCCATCAGGGGGTGGCTACGAGCAGTACTTC.

The V gene is TRBV24-1, the J gene TRBJ2-3; TRBD1 aligns across 9 bases. V trimming: 4 bases; J trimming: 9 bases; junction bases outside the gene matches: 13. From germline, CDR1 is KGHDR and CDR2 SFDVKD. The CDR3 consists of 16 residues. In DNA, the CDR3 is TGTGCCACCAGTGACCGCGGGACAGGGTTAAGGGAGACGCAGTATTTT. Translated: CATSDRGTGLRETQYF.

The J gene is TRBJ2-1, the V gene TRBV29-1, with a possible D match to TRBD2 (6 bases). This CDR3 region has 15 residues. Germline V gene lookup returns CDR1 SQVTM and CDR2 ANQGSEA. V gave up 3 bases and J gave up 7 bases, with 19 bases separating them. The CDR3 DNA sequence: TGCAGCGTTGATTCCTTCCAGGGACTCGAGAATGAGCAGTTCTTC. Amino acid sequence: CSVDSFQGLENEQFF.

The chain joins TRBV27 to TRBJ1-2; D gene uncertain. The CDR3 is 16 residues long. V lost 5 bases to trimming and J lost 4 bases, with 20 bases between them. CDR1 is MNHEY and CDR2 is SMNVEV in the germline V gene (reference sequence). The CDR3 protein is CASSPPGGSLGYGYTF. The CDR3 DNA reads as TGTGCCAGCAGTCCCCCCGGAGGGTCCCTGGGCTATGGCTACACCTTC.

CDR3 amino acids: CASSSVWGPRSYEQYF. In DNA form, the CDR3 reads TGTGCCAGCAGCAGTGTATGGGGGCCCCGCTCCTACGAGCAGTACTTC. V usage is TRBV7-8 and J usage is TRBJ2-7; D possibly corresponds to TRBD1 (6 bases). Per germline, CDR1 SGHVS and CDR2 FQNEAQ. The CDR3 covers 16 residues. V shed 5 bases and J shed 0 bases, with 17 bases lying between them.

The chain recombines TRBV18 with TRBJ2-1; TRBD2 matches at 13 bases. Germline CDR1 is KGHSH and CDR2 is LQKENI. This CDR3 region has 16 residues. J was trimmed by 4 bases and V by 0 bases; bases with no gene match: 0. CDR3 bases: TGTGCCAGCTCACCACCGGGACTAGCGGGGTACAATGAGCAGTTCTTC. Its protein product is CASSPPGLAGYNEQFF.

The chain recombines TRBV6-2 or TRBV6-3 with TRBJ2-5, with a tentative D call TRBD1 (6 bases). Germline values: CDR1 MNHEY, CDR2 SVGEGT. The CDR3 is made up of 13 amino acids. Between the trimmed V and J ends, which lost 4 bases and 3 bases, there was a span of 9 bases. The CDR3 sequence is CASSLQGKETQYF. CDR3 in DNA: TGTGCCAGCAGTTTGCAGGGGAAAGAGACCCAGTACTTC.

The rearrangement links TRBV11-3 to TRBJ2-3; 8 positions match TRBD2. Trimming took 5 bases from V and 6 from J; bases not matched to a gene: 7. Germline values: CDR1 SGHNT, CDR2 YENEEA. The CDR3 loop spans 14 amino acids. DNA for the CDR3: TGTGCCAGCAGCCCCACGGGGGGGACCGATACGCAGTATTTT. This codes for CASSPTGGTDTQYF.

The J gene is TRBJ1-5, the V gene TRBV4-3, with D maybe TRBD1 (6 bases). V lost 0 bases, J lost 2 bases, and 11 bases lay in between. Germline values: CDR1 LGHNA, CDR2 YSLEER. The CDR3 has 16 amino acids. Here the CDR3 reads CASSQDQGPGNQPQHF. The DNA for the CDR3 is TGCGCCAGCAGCCAAGACCAGGGGCCTGGCAATCAGCCCCAGCATTTT.

This clone appeared a few times. The V call is TRBV7-9, the J call TRBJ2-3; D is undetermined. CDR1 is SEHNR, CDR2 FQNEAQ, per germline (reference sequence). The CDR3 extends over 15 amino acids. Trimming took 8 bases from V and 0 from J, leaving 15 bases between them. In nucleotides, the CDR3 is TGTGCCAGCTCTCGGTCACCCGGGAGCACAGATACGCAGTATTTT. It encodes CASSRSPGSTDTQYF.

J is TRBJ1-1 and V is TRBV18, with D perhaps TRBD1 (6 bases). The CDR3 is made up of 14 amino acids. Between the trimmed V and J ends, which lost 3 bases and 3 bases, there was a span of 11 bases. The germline CDR1 and CDR2 sequences are KGHSH and LQKENI. The CDR3 coding sequence is TGTGCCAGCTCACCTCCTAAGGGGGACACTGAAGCTTTCTTT. This encodes CASSPPKGDTEAFF.